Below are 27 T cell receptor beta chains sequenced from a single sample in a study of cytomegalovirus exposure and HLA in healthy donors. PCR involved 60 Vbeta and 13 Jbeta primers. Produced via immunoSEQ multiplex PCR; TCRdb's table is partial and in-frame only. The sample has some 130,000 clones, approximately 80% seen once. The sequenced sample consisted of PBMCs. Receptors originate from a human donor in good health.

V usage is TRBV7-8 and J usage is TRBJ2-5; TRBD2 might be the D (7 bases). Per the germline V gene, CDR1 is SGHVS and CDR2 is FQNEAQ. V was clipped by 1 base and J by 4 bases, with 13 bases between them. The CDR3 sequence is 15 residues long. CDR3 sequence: CASSLGGGLRETQYF. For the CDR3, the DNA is TGTGCCAGCAGCTTAGGCGGGGGCCTTCGAGAGACCCAGTACTTC.

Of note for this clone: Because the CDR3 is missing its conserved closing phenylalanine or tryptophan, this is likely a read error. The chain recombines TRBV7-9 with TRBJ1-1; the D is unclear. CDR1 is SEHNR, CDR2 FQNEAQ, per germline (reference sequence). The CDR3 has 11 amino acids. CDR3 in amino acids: CACGLNTEAFS. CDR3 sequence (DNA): TGTGCGTGCGGTCTGAACACTGAAGCTTTCTCT.

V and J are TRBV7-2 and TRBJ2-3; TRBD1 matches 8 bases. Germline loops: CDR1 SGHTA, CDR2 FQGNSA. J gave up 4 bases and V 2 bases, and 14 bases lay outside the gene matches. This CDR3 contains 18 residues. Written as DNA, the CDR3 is TGTGCCAGCAGCTTACGGGGACGGACAGGGAATGTCGCAGATACGCAGTATTTT. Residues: CASSLRGRTGNVADTQYF.

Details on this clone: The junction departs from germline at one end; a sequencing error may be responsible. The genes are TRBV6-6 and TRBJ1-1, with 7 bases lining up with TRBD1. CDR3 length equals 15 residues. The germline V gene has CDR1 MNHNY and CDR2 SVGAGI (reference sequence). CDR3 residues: CASGYLTGRITEAFF. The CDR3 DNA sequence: TGTGCCAGCGGTTATCTGACAGGGCGGATTACTGAAGCTTTCTTT.

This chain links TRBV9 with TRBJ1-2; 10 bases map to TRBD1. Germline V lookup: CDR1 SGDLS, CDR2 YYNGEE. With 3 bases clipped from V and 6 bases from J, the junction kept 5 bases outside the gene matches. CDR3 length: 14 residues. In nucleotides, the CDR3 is TGTGCCAGCAGCGACCGGGACAGGGGCGATGGCTACACCTTC. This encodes CASSDRDRGDGYTF.

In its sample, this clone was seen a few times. CDR3 amino acids: CASITQGNPNEQFF. The DNA for the CDR3 is TGTGCCAGCATTACTCAGGGGAACCCCAATGAGCAGTTCTTC. The chain couples TRBV28 to TRBJ2-1; tentatively, D is TRBD1 (6 bases). This CDR3 is 14 amino acids long. CDR1 and CDR2 from the germline V gene are MDHEN and SYDVKM. Trimming cost V 7 bases and J 6 bases, with 16 bases left between them.

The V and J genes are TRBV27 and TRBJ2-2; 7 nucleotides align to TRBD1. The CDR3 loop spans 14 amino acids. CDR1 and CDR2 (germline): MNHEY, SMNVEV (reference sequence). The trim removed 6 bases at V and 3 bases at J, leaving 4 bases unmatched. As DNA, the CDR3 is TGTGCCAGCAGCCCCGACAGGGACACCGGGGAGCTGTTTTTT. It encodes CASSPDRDTGELFF.

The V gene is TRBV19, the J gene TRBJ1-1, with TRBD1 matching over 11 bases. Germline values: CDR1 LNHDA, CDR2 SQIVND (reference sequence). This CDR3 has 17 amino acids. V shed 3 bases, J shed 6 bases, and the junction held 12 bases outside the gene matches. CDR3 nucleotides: TGTGCCAGTAGTATGGGACAGGGGGTCACTGAGAGCGCTGAAGCTTTCTTT. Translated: CASSMGQGVTESAEAFF.

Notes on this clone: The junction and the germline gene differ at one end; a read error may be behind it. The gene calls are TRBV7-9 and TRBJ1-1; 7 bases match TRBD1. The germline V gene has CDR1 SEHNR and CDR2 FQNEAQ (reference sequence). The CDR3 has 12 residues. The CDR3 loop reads CSSSPRQGEAFF. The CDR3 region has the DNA TGTTCCAGCAGTCCTCGACAGGGAGAAGCTTTCTTT.

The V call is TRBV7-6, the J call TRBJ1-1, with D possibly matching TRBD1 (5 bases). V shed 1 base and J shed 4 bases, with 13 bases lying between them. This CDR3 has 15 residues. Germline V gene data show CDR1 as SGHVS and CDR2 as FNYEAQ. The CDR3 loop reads CASSLGGDVSTEAFF. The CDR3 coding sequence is TGTGCCAGCAGCTTAGGGGGGGATGTGAGCACTGAAGCTTTCTTT.

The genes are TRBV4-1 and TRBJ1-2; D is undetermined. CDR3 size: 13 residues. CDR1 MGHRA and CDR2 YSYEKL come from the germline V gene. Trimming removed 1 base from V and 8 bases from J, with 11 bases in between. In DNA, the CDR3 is TGCGCCAGCAGCCAAGGGTGGGAGGTGGGCTACACCTTC. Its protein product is CASSQGWEVGYTF.

DNA for the CDR3: TGTGCCAGCAGCCAACAGGGGGGAGTCAATCAGCCCCAGCATTTT. It specifies CASSQQGGVNQPQHF. The rearrangement joins TRBV9 to TRBJ1-5, with 8 bases aligning to TRBD1. CDR1 is SGDLS and CDR2 is YYNGEE in the germline V gene. The CDR3 is 15 residues long. J was trimmed by 3 bases and V by 4 bases; bases with no gene match: 6.

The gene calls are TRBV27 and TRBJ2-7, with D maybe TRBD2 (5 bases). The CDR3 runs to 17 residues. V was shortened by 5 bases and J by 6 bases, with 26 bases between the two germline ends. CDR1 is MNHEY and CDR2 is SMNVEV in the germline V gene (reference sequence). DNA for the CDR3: TGTGCCAGCAGTCTCACCTCTAGGCGGCCCGTTGCGGGCGAGCAGTACTTC. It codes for CASSLTSRRPVAGEQYF.

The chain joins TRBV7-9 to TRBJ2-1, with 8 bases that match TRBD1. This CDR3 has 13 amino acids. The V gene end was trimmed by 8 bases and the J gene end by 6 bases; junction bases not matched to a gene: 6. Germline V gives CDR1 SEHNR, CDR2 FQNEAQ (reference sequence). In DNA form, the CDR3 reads TGTGCCAGCGGGGGACAGGTCTCCAATGAGCAGTTCTTC. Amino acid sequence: CASGGQVSNEQFF.

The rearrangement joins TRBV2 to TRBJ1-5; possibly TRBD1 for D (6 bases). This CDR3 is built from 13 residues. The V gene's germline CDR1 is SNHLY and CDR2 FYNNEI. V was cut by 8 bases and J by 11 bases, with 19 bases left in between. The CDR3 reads CASGGEGGVTQHF. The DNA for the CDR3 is TGTGCCAGCGGCGGGGAAGGGGGGGTCACCCAGCATTTT.

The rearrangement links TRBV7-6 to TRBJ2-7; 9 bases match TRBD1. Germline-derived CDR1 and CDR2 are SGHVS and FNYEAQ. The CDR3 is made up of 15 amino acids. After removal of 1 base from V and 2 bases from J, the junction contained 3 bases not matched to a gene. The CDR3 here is CASSLGGTGTYEQYF. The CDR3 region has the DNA TGTGCCAGCAGCTTAGGAGGGACAGGGACCTACGAGCAGTACTTC.

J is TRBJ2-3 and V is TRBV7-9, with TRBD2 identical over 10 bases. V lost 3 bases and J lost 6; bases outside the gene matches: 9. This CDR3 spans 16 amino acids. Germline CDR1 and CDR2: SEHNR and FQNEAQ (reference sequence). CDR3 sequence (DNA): TGTGCCAGCAGCTTTCTAGCGGGGGAGCTAGAGGATACGCAGTATTTT. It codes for CASSFLAGELEDTQYF.

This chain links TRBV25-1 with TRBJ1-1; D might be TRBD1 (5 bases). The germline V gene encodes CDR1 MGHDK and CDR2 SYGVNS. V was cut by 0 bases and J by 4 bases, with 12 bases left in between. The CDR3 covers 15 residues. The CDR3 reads CASSEYRGTGTEAFF. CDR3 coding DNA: TGTGCCAGCAGTGAATATAGGGGTACCGGCACTGAAGCTTTCTTT.

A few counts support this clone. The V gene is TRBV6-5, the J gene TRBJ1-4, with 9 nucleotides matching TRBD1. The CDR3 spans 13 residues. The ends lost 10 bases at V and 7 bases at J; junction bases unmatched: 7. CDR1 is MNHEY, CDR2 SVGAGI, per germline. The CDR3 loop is CAISTGGIEKLFF. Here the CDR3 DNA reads TGTGCCATTTCGACAGGGGGAATTGAAAAACTGTTTTTT.

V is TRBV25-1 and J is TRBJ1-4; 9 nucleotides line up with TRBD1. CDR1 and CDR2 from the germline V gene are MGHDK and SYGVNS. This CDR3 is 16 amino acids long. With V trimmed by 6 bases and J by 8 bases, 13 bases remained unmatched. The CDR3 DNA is TGTGCCAGCAGCGAGGGTCGGGACAGGGCGGGCGAAAAACTGTTTTTT. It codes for CASSEGRDRAGEKLFF.

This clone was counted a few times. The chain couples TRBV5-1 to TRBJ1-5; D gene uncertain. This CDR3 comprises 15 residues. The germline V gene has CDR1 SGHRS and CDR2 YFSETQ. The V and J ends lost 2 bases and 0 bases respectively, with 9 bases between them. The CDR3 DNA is TGCGCCAGCAGCTTATTCGGGGATAGCAATCAGCCCCAGCATTTT. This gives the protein CASSLFGDSNQPQHF.

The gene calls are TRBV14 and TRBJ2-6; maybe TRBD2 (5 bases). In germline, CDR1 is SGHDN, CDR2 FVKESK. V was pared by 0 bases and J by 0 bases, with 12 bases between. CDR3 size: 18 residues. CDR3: CASSQDRADYSGANVLTF. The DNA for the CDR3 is TGTGCCAGCAGCCAAGATCGCGCAGACTACTCTGGGGCCAACGTCCTGACTTTC.

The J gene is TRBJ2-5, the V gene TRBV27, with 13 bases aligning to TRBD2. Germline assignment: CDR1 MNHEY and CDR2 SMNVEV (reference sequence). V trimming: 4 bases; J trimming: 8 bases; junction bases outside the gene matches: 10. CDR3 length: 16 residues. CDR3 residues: CASSSGTSGVRGTQYF. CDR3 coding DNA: TGTGCCAGCAGTTCCGGGACTAGCGGGGTCCGTGGAACCCAGTACTTC.

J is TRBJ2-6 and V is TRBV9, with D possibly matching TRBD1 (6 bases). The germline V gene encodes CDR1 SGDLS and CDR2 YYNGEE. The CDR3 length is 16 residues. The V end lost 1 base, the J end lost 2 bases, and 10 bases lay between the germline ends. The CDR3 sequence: CASSVNTGPGANVLTF. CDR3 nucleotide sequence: TGTGCCAGCAGCGTAAATACAGGGCCTGGGGCCAACGTCCTGACTTTC.

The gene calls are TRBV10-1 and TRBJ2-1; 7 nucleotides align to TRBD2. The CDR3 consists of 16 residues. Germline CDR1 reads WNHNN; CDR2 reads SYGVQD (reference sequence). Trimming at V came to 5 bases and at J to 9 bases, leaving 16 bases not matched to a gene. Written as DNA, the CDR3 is TGCGCCAGCAGTCCCGCGGCGGGGGAATCAGCGGGTGAGCAGTTCTTC. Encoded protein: CASSPAAGESAGEQFF.

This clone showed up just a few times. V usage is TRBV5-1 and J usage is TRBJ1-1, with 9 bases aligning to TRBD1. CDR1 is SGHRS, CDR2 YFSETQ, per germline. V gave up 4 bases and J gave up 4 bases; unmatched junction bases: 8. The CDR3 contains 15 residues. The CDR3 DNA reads TGCGCCAGCAGCCCATGGGGACAGGGCGGCACTGAAGCTTTCTTT. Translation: CASSPWGQGGTEAFF. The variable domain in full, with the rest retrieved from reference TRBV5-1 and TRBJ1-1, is KAGVTQTPRYLIKTRGQQVTLSCSPISGHRSVSWYQQTPGQGLQFLFEYFSETQRNKGNFPGRFSGRQFSNSRSEMNVSTLELGDSALYLCASSPWGQGGTEAFFGQGTRLTVV.

The CDR3 DNA reads as TGTGCCAGCAGCCCGGACAGTACCTATAATTCACCCCTCCACTTT. It is translated as CASSPDSTYNSPLHF. The chain links TRBV7-9 to TRBJ1-6, with a tentative D call TRBD1 (6 bases). CDR3 length: 15 residues. The V gene's germline CDR1 is SEHNR and CDR2 FQNEAQ (reference sequence). The ends were cut back, 5 bases at V and 2 bases at J, with 10 bases in the middle.